One and the same sample provided the 5 T cell receptor beta chains below, sequenced in a study of OX40 agonist ivuxolimab in advanced cancers. The assay was immunoSEQ multiplex PCR, and TCRdb's table has in-frame clones only and misses some. The sample yields 60,000 or so clones, 82% seen once. Sequencing used CD4+ or CD8+ T cells sorted from blood, obtained in a trial of the OX40 agonist ivuxolimab. These receptors all come from an adult with an advanced solid tumor such as melanoma, head and neck, liver or kidney cancer.

The chain uses TRBV7-9 and TRBJ2-1, with D hard to call. V lost 2 bases and J lost 1, with 6 bases in between. The CDR3 spans 14 residues. Germline V gives CDR1 SEHNR, CDR2 FQNEAQ (reference sequence). This CDR3 reads CASSLSLSYNEQFF. The CDR3 DNA reads as TGTGCCAGCAGCTTAAGCCTATCCTACAATGAGCAGTTCTTC. Full variable domain (outside the CDR3, taken from reference TRBV7-9 and TRBJ2-1): DTGVSQNPRHKITKRGQNVTFRCDPISEHNRLYWYRQTLGQGPEFLTYFQNEAQLEKSRLLSDRFSAERPKGSFSTLEIQRTEQGDSAMYLCASSLSLSYNEQFFGPGTRLTVL.

The gene calls are TRBV6-5 and TRBJ1-4; TRBD1 matches at 8 bases. This CDR3 contains 15 residues. Germline CDR1 and CDR2: MNHEY and SVGAGI. Unmatched junction bases numbered 9, after V lost 4 bases and J lost 8 bases. The CDR3 reads CASSLNRGGKEKLFF. The CDR3 DNA follows: TGTGCCAGCAGTTTAAACAGGGGGGGAAAAGAAAAACTGTTTTTT.

The chain uses TRBV27 and TRBJ2-2; D may be TRBD2 (5 bases). CDR3 length: 13 amino acids. Germline V gives CDR1 MNHEY, CDR2 SMNVEV (reference sequence). V gave up 6 bases and J gave up 5 bases, with 10 bases separating them. The CDR3 bases are TGTGCCAGCAGCTGGGAGAGTACCGGGGAGCTGTTTTTT. This encodes CASSWESTGELFF.

The chain joins TRBV7-9 to TRBJ1-2, with D unclear. CDR3 length equals 13 residues. Germline CDR1 and CDR2: SEHNR and FQNEAQ (reference sequence). Trimming took 3 bases from V and 4 from J, leaving 9 bases between them. The CDR3 region is CASSLEVIYGYTF. The CDR3 DNA reads as TGTGCCAGCAGCTTGGAGGTGATCTATGGCTACACCTTC.

The chain links TRBV28 to TRBJ2-5; D remains ambiguous. Germline CDR1 reads MDHEN; CDR2 reads SYDVKM. The CDR3 length is 13 residues. The V gene lost 5 bases and the J gene lost 5 bases, with 12 bases spanning the gap. The CDR3 region is CASSQEPGETQYF. CDR3 bases: TGTGCCAGCAGTCAAGAACCCGGGGAGACCCAGTACTTC.